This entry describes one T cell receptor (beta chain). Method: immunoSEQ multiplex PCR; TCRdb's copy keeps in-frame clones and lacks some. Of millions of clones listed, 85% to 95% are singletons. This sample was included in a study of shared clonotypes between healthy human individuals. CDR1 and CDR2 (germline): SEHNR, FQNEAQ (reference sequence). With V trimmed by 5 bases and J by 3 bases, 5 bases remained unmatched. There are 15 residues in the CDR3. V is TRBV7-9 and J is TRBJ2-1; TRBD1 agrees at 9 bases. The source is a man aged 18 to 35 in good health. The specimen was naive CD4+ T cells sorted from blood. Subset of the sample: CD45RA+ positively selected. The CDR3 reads CASSGMGQGYNEQFF. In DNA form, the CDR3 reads TGTGCCAGCAGCGGAATGGGACAGGGCTACAATGAGCAGTTCTTC.